This TCR beta chain came from a study of blood T cell repertoires in COVID-19. This CDR3 region has 16 residues. CDR1 and CDR2 (germline): KGHSH, LQKENI. Deletions cut 1 base from V and 5 bases from J, with 14 bases between. Data came from immunoSEQ multiplex PCR; TCRdb stores just in-frame clones and leaves some out. The table has under 200,000 clones, 86% seen once. The TCR comes from a woman between 65 and 79 years old with acute or convalescent COVID-19. Sequenced input: peripheral blood. The J gene is TRBJ2-2, the V gene TRBV18; no definite D call. The CDR3 DNA is TGTGCCAGCTCACCACAGGAGATTACCCTAACCGGGGAGCTGTTTTTT. As protein: CASSPQEITLTGELFF.